What follows are 5 T cell receptor beta chains derived from one specimen sequenced in a study of blood T cells in healthy people across ages (dated by TCRdb to between 2014 and 2016). Library generation was performed with 5' RACE. The sequencer was an Illumina HiSeq 2500. The second PCR ran for about 6 to 11 cycles and used a J-beta primer mix along with a sample-barcoded 5' primer. TCRdb reran the public reads through fastp at Q25 and MiXCR, keeping productive beta chains. CDR3 protein sequences are deduplicated, and each keeps its most common genes and DNA. The sample data list 630,000 or so distinct CDR3 sequences, and roughly 30% of these were observed just once. The top ten clonotypes cover approximately 14% of the sample. The sequencing input was blood. Receptor source: an elderly woman in good health.

This clonotype was seen ten or more times. The junction does not match germline at one end; this may be a read error. DNA of the CDR3: TGTGCCAGCAGTTTAGCGGGGGGGCCCTACGAGCAGTACTTC. It specifies CASSLAGGPYEQYF. The chain is built from TRBV11-2 and TRBJ2-7; 11 nucleotides align to TRBD2. This CDR3 comprises 14 residues. Germline V lookup: CDR1 SGHAT, CDR2 FQNNGV. Together with reference TRBV11-2 and TRBJ2-7, the CDR3 gives the full variable domain: EAGVAQSPRYKIIEKRQSVAFWCNPISGHATLYWYQQILGQGPKLLIQFQNNGVVDDSQLPKDRFSAERLKGVDSTLKIQPAKLEDSAVYLCASSLAGGPYEQYFGPGTRLTVT.

In its sample, this clonotype was seen many times. The V and J genes are TRBV10-3 and TRBJ1-2; weak D call: TRBD1 (6 bases). CDR1 and CDR2 from the germline V gene are ENHRY and SYGVKD. The CDR3 sequence is 14 residues long. V lost 6 bases and J lost 0, with 11 bases in between. CDR3 region: CAIRQGTANYGYTF. The CDR3 nucleotides are TGTGCCATCAGACAGGGCACAGCTAACTATGGCTACACCTTC.

This clonotype has a single count. This chain connects TRBV20-1 to TRBJ2-5; possible D gene TRBD1, 5 bases. The J call is uncertain, as TRBJ2-1 better fits the DNA end. Germline CDR1 and CDR2: DFQATT and SNEGSKA (reference sequence). This CDR3 has 14 residues. Written as DNA, the CDR3 is TGCAGTGCTAGAGGTCCGTACGGACAAGAGACCCAGTTCTTC. The encoded protein is CSARGPYGQETQFF.

This clonotype was observed a handful of times. Since a much larger clone is just one base distant, this may be a read error. The chain couples TRBV7-7 to TRBJ2-5; 10 nucleotides agree with TRBD2. The V gene's germline CDR1 is SSHAT and CDR2 FNYEAQ (reference sequence). CDR3 length: 18 amino acids. The DNA of the CDR3 is TGTGCTAGCAGCTTCTTTAGCGGGGGGCGCGTCTCCTACAATGAGCAGTACTTC. This encodes CASSFFSGGRVSYNEQYF. The full variable domain, its missing parts supplied by reference TRBV7-7 and TRBJ2-5, is GAGVSQSPRYKVTKRGQDVTLRCDPISSHATLYWYQQALGQGPEFLTYFNYEAQPDKSGLPSDRFSAERPEGSISTLTIQRTEQRDSAMYRCASSFFSGGRVSYNEQYFGPGTRLLVL.

This clonotype was picked up many times. The chain is built from TRBV27 and TRBJ2-1; D is perhaps TRBD1 (5 bases). There are 17 residues in the CDR3. V was shortened by 5 bases and J by 0 bases, with 17 bases between the two germline ends. Germline lookup yields CDR1 MNHEY and CDR2 SMNVEV (reference sequence). This chain's CDR3 is CASSLIRTRNSYNEQFF. CDR3 DNA: TGTGCCAGCAGTCTGATCCGGACAAGGAACTCCTACAATGAGCAGTTCTTC.